This T cell receptor (beta chain) was recorded in a study of blood T cell repertoires in COVID-19. Study-level information: Samples of COVID-19 (acute and convalescent) were obtained from the United States, Italy and Spain. PBMCs, B-cell-depleted T cells, or T cells provided the cDNA or gDNA that made up the material.

Only in-frame clones appear in the TCRdb table, and some are missing; sequencing was by immunoSEQ multiplex PCR. The table shows some 140,000 clones, with roughly 78% occurring only once. The junction had 7 bases not matched to a gene; V was cut back by 5 bases and J by 2 bases. The CDR3 has 15 residues. The germline V gene has CDR1 LNHDA and CDR2 SQIVND (reference sequence). This sequence originates from a man older than 75 with acute or convalescent COVID-19. This chain joins TRBV19 and TRBJ1-2, with TRBD1 identical over 8 bases. The sequencing input was peripheral blood. The CDR3 loop reads CASSFDRGRNYGYTF. In nucleotides, the CDR3 is TGTGCCAGTAGTTTCGACAGGGGACGGAACTATGGCTACACCTTC.